One sample yielded the 17 T cell receptor beta chains listed below, sequenced in a study of identical twins. In TCRdb, the 5' RACE reads were re-called with MiXCR into one record per CDR3 protein. The sample includes about 520,000 distinct CDR3 sequences, 20% to 25% of them seen just once. These data were likewise used in another study, on T cells expressing NK-cell markers.

Sequencing was carried out using CD4+ T cells sorted from blood. All receptors come from a woman aged 18-29 years in good health.

The gene calls are TRBV4-3 and TRBJ1-1; no reliable D call. This CDR3 is built from 16 residues. V dropped 2 bases and J dropped 0 bases, with 13 bases sitting between them. Germline-derived CDR1 and CDR2 are LGHNA and YSLEER. DNA for the CDR3: TGCGCCAGCAGCCAATCCGCCGGGCCGATGAACACTGAAGCTTTCTTT. It encodes CASSQSAGPMNTEAFF.

The chain uses TRBV4-3 and TRBJ2-2; possibly TRBD2 for D (6 bases). V lost 2 bases, J lost 3 bases, and 13 bases lay in between. CDR1 and CDR2 from the germline V gene are LGHNA and YSLEER. This CDR3 is 16 amino acids long. CDR3 nucleotide sequence: TGCGCCAGCAGCCAACCCGGGACTGGATACACCGGGGAGCTGTTTTTT. It encodes CASSQPGTGYTGELFF.

This clonotype turned up a few times. The rearrangement uses TRBV7-3 and TRBJ2-2; D gene uncertain. Germline assignment: CDR1 SGHTA and CDR2 FQGTGA. V lost 7 bases and J lost 7, with 4 bases in between. This CDR3 spans 10 amino acids. The DNA for the CDR3 is TGTGCCAGCACAAGCGGGGAGCTGTTTTTT. Translated: CASTSGELFF.

V is TRBV7-6 and J is TRBJ1-6; D uncertain. CDR3 size: 15 residues. V shed 0 bases and J shed 7 bases, with 10 bases lying between them. Germline CDR1 reads SGHVS; CDR2 reads FNYEAQ. CDR3 loop: CASSLAPLPNSPLHF. The CDR3 nucleotides are TGTGCCAGCAGCTTAGCGCCGTTACCAAATTCACCCCTCCACTTT.

This clonotype was detected many times. The V call is TRBV24-1, the J call TRBJ2-1; D is unresolved. This CDR3 has 12 residues. V was pared by 7 bases and J by 5 bases, with 8 bases between. Germline CDR1 reads KGHDR; CDR2 reads SFDVKD. CDR3 in amino acids: CATSSSNNEQFF. CDR3 nucleotides: TGTGCCACCAGCTCTAGTAACAATGAGCAGTTCTTC.

This sequence joins TRBV6-1 and TRBJ1-5; maybe TRBD1 (5 bases). Germline V gene data show CDR1 as MNHNS and CDR2 as SASEGT. V gave up 6 bases and J gave up 0 bases, with 15 bases separating them. CDR3 length equals 16 residues. Here the CDR3 reads CASSDPGKGSNQPQHF. The CDR3 nucleotides read TGTGCCAGCAGCGATCCAGGGAAGGGTAGCAATCAGCCCCAGCATTTT.

There are many counts of this clonotype. The chain links TRBV20-1 to TRBJ1-2; 10 positions match TRBD1. The length of the CDR3 is 12 residues. The trim removed 3 bases at V and 8 bases at J, leaving 3 bases unmatched. Per the germline V gene, CDR1 is DFQATT and CDR2 is SNEGSKA (reference sequence). The CDR3 here is CSARDRGGGYTF. The CDR3 DNA follows: TGCAGTGCTAGGGACAGGGGGGGAGGCTACACCTTC.

The V gene is TRBV4-3, the J gene TRBJ2-7; unclear D gene. The V and J ends lost 0 bases and 12 bases respectively, with 15 bases between them. The CDR3 loop spans 13 amino acids. Germline CDR1 reads LGHNA; CDR2 reads YSLEER. DNA of the CDR3: TGCGCCAGCAGCCAAGAAACTATCAAGAAGCGGTACTTC. This gives the protein CASSQETIKKRYF.

This clonotype has a single count. This may be a read error: a much more frequent sequence differs by one nucleotide. V and J are TRBV30 and TRBJ2-1; unclear D gene. The CDR3 has 15 residues. CDR1 is GTSNPN and CDR2 is SVGIG in the germline V gene (reference sequence). The CDR3 DNA reads TGTGCCTGGACCCCTCTAGGCTCCATAAACAATGAGGAGTTCTTC. It yields the protein CAWTPLGSINNEEFF.

This clonotype came up a few times. The rearrangement links TRBV6-1 to TRBJ2-5, with TRBD1 matching 7 bases. The CDR3 sequence is 14 residues long. In germline, CDR1 is MNHNS, CDR2 SASEGT. The junction had 3 bases not matched to a gene; V was cut back by 5 bases and J by 0 bases. The CDR3 DNA follows: TGTGCCAGCAGTACGGGACAGTACCAAGAGACCCAGTACTTC. Its translation: CASSTGQYQETQYF.

Here the CDR3 DNA reads TGTGCCAGCAGCACACAGGTGGGAGAGACCCAGTACTTC. Encoded protein: CASSTQVGETQYF. V gene TRBV7-2 combines with J gene TRBJ2-5; a weak D match, TRBD1 (5 bases). The germline V gene has CDR1 SGHTA and CDR2 FQGNSA. CDR3 length: 13 amino acids. V was shortened by 5 bases and J by 4 bases, with 11 bases between the two germline ends. Using reference TRBV7-2 and TRBJ2-5 for the parts outside the CDR3, the full variable domain is GAGVSQSPSNKVTEKGKDVELRCDPISGHTALYWYRQSLGQGLEFLIYFQGNSAPDKSGLPSDRFSAERTGGSVSTLTIQRTQQEDSAVYLCASSTQVGETQYFGPGTRLLVL.

There are a few counts of this clonotype. The chain's CDR3 is CAISEGSQGYGYTF. CDR3 coding DNA: TGTGCCATCAGTGAGGGTTCGCAGGGATATGGCTACACCTTC. The chain is built from TRBV10-3 and TRBJ1-2, with a weak D call TRBD1 (5 bases). The CDR3 is made up of 14 amino acids. CDR1 and CDR2 (germline): ENHRY, SYGVKD. Trimming left V 2 bases short and J 5 bases short, with 12 bases between.

The gene calls are TRBV27 and TRBJ2-7; D possibly uses TRBD1 or TRBD2 (5 bases each). Trimming removed 6 bases at V and 3 bases at J, with 15 bases between. The germline CDR1 and CDR2 sequences are MNHEY and SMNVEV (reference sequence). The CDR3 covers 14 residues. In nucleotides, the CDR3 is TGTGCCAGCAGCGATGGGGCAGGGAGCTACGAGCAGTACTTC. Protein sequence: CASSDGAGSYEQYF.

V is TRBV7-9 and J is TRBJ1-1; D is uncertain. The CDR3 has 15 residues. The V and J ends lost 1 base and 1 base respectively, with 10 bases between them. Germline-derived CDR1 and CDR2 are SEHNR and FQNEAQ (reference sequence). The CDR3 is CASSLGVFGNTEAFF. The CDR3 DNA reads TGTGCCAGCAGCTTAGGAGTTTTCGGGAACACTGAAGCTTTCTTT.

The genes are TRBV7-2 and TRBJ2-1, with a weak D call TRBD2 (7 bases). The CDR3 contains 15 residues. V shed 3 bases and J shed 6 bases, with 15 bases lying between them. Germline V gene sequence: CDR1 SGHTA, CDR2 FQGNSA. The CDR3 DNA is TGTGCCAGCAGCTTTTGGGGGGGGGCCGTCAATGAGCAGTTCTTC. Residues: CASSFWGGAVNEQFF. The full variable domain, rest sourced from reference TRBV7-2 and TRBJ2-1, is GAGVSQSPSNKVTEKGKDVELRCDPISGHTALYWYRQSLGQGLEFLIYFQGNSAPDKSGLPSDRFSAERTGGSVSTLTIQRTQQEDSAVYLCASSFWGGAVNEQFFGPGTRLTVL.

This chain links TRBV15 with TRBJ2-2, with D hard to call. The CDR3 runs to 13 residues. Looked up from germline, CDR1 is LNHNV and CDR2 is YYDKDF (reference sequence). The V end was cut by 7 bases, the J end by 4 bases, with 10 bases between. As DNA, the CDR3 is TGTGCCACCACTTCGGGCATCACCGGGGAGCTGTTTTTT. It is translated as CATTSGITGELFF. The whole variable domain, remainder taken from reference TRBV15 and TRBJ2-2, is DAMVIQNPRYQVTQFGKPVTLSCSQTLNHNVMYWYQQKSSQAPKLLFHYYDKDFNNEADTPDNFQSRRPNTSFCFLDIRSPGLGDTAMYLCATTSGITGELFFGEGSRLTVL.

This sequence joins TRBV7-2 and TRBJ2-2, with D unresolved. This CDR3 comprises 13 residues. From germline, CDR1 is SGHTA and CDR2 FQGNSA. The V end was cut by 5 bases, the J end by 6 bases, with 10 bases between. The CDR3 sequence: CASSPSEAGELFF. In nucleotides, the CDR3 is TGTGCCAGCAGCCCTTCTGAGGCCGGGGAGCTGTTTTTT.